This TCR beta chain was sequenced in a study of CD8 T cells in ankylosing spondylitis (dated by TCRdb to 2015 to 2018). About the study as a whole: T cell receptor beta repertoires were profiled in healthy donors and ankylosing spondylitis patients so that disease-linked TCR variants could be found. The full study cohort comprised around 25 ankylosing spondylitis patients and approximately 100 healthy donors. Samples of peripheral blood were taken, and for ankylosing spondylitis patients, synovial fluid was collected as well. Overall study outcomes, separate from this receptor: The disease-linked clones had a CD8+ phenotype and were found at relatively low frequencies in peripheral blood. Some motif variants had previously been reported in the synovial fluid and blood of reactive arthritis patients, which suggests shared mechanisms of disease initiation. Blood from ankylosing spondylitis patients appeared to be characterized by a TCR beta motif composed of about eight highly homologous amino acid variants. Significant enrichment of the disease-linked clones was reported in matched synovial fluid samples from ankylosing spondylitis patients.

Sequencing instrument: Illumina HiSeq 2500. TCR beta libraries were prepared by quantitative 5'-RACE with molecular barcodes. Per the original workflow: A new computational method based on a probabilistic model of VDJ rearrangement was used to identify disease-linked TCR variants. Using fastp trimming at Q25 and MiXCR clonotype assembly, TCRdb reanalyzed the public sequencing data and kept in-frame beta chains. Rows are combined by CDR3 protein, so each entry shows the most common genes and DNA. These V and J calls derive from TCRdb rather than the authors' analysis. The sample contains some 200,000 distinct CDR3 sequences, around 13% of them found a single time. Approximately 16% of the sample rests with the top ten. This clonotype came up a few times. The antigen it recognizes is unknown. No per-base quality is available; no much larger clone lies one base away. The cysteine opens and the phenylalanine closes a CDR3 of 15 amino acids. Only the CDR3 part of the read is kept: 45 bases, read in frame from the first base. CDR1 and CDR2 are read off the germline V gene (reference sequence) as MNHEY and SMNVEV. V is pruned by 8 bases and J by 6 bases, leaving 10 bases of the junction without a gene match.

The sequencing sample was made of blood, either unsorted or a sorted T cell fraction (not recorded which). This chain is built from TRBV27 and TRBJ2-2; 9 bases in the junction line up with TRBD2. This receptor was obtained from a male donor with ankylosing spondylitis or in good health (not recorded which). The CDR3 amino acid sequence is: CASRGGGRAAGELFF. DNA sequence: TGTGCCAGCCGCGGAGGCGGGAGGGCAGCCGGGGAGCTGTTTTTT.